The 32 T cell receptor beta chains below come from one sample, sequenced in a study of T cells in Graves' hyperthyroidism and ophthalmopathy (dated 2019 in TCRdb). The library was prepared using multiplex PCR. Instrument on record: Illumina HiSeq 2000. TCR beta CDR3 regions were amplified from RNA transcripts. For the first round of RT-PCR on the TCR CDR3, the HTBI primer set was used together with the Qiagen OneStep RT-PCR kit. TCRdb reran the public reads through fastp at Q25 and MiXCR, keeping productive beta chains. Records with the same CDR3 protein are collapsed into one entry carrying the most frequent genes and DNA. This sample has more than 300,000 distinct CDR3 sequences in its table, and about 18% of those were observed once. Around 40% of the sample goes to the ten largest clones. Sequences were obtained from blood. The receptors were sampled from a man aged 18 to 35 with Graves' ophthalmopathy.

This clonotype was counted only a few times. The chain links TRBV29-1 to TRBJ1-4; D gene ambiguous. Germline lookup yields CDR1 SQVTM and CDR2 ANQGSEA. The length of the CDR3 is 14 residues. V dropped 5 bases and J dropped 0 bases, with 10 bases sitting between them. The CDR3 loop is CSVFGVATNEKLFF. The CDR3 DNA reads TGCAGCGTTTTCGGGGTTGCAACTAATGAAAAACTGTTTTTT.

As for this clonotype: A read error may be the cause here, since a much bigger clone is one base away. This chain connects TRBV6-2 or TRBV6-3 to TRBJ1-1, with D hard to call. CDR1 is MNHEY, CDR2 SVGEGT, per germline. The CDR3 is made up of 13 amino acids. The CDR3 protein is CVSSSQLNTEAFF. As DNA, the CDR3 is TGTGTCAGCAGTTCCCAGTTAAACACTGAAGCTTTCTTT.

This clonotype was observed a few times. The V gene is TRBV29-1, the J gene TRBJ1-1; TRBD1 matches at 9 bases. The V gene end was trimmed by 4 bases and the J gene end by 6 bases; junction bases not matched to a gene: 15. Per the germline V gene, CDR1 is SQVTM and CDR2 is ANQGSEA. This CDR3 is built from 16 residues. The CDR3 nucleotides are TGCAGCGTTGCCGGGACAGGGATGAGTCTGGGAGCTGAAGCTTTCTTT. This encodes CSVAGTGMSLGAEAFF. Based on the CDR3 plus reference TRBV29-1 and TRBJ1-1, the full variable domain is SAVISQKPSRDICQRGTSLTIQCQVDSQVTMMFWYRQQPGQSLTLIATANQGSEATYESGFVIDKFPISRPNLTFSTLTVSNMSPEDSSIYLCSVAGTGMSLGAEAFFGQGTRLTVV.

In its sample, this clonotype was seen many times. V and J are TRBV11-2 and TRBJ2-7; D may be TRBD1 (5 bases). The CDR3 length is 15 residues. Trimming left V 1 base short and J 4 bases short, with 14 bases between. Per the germline V gene, CDR1 is SGHAT and CDR2 is FQNNGV. The CDR3 sequence is CASSLGTWVGYEQYF. The CDR3, as DNA: TGTGCCAGCAGCTTAGGGACATGGGTGGGTTACGAGCAGTACTTC.

This clonotype was detected many times. This chain uses TRBV3-1 with TRBJ2-3; no definite D call. V was pared by 5 bases and J by 6 bases, with 6 bases between. The CDR3 has 11 residues. Germline CDR1 is LGHDT and CDR2 is YNNKEL (reference sequence). The chain's CDR3 is CASSFYDTQYF. As DNA, the CDR3 is TGTGCCAGCAGCTTTTACGATACGCAGTATTTT.

This clonotype has ten or more counts. V is TRBV11-2 and J is TRBJ2-2; TRBD1 matches 7 bases. The CDR3 has 16 residues. Germline V gene sequence: CDR1 SGHAT, CDR2 FQNNGV. Unmatched junction bases numbered 7, after V lost 5 bases and J lost 1 base. CDR3 in amino acids: CASSGDRVGNTGELFF. The CDR3 nucleotides are TGTGCCAGCAGCGGTGACAGGGTCGGGAACACCGGGGAGCTGTTTTTT.

The chain carries TRBV6-1 and TRBJ2-3; 12 bases align to TRBD2. Germline lookup yields CDR1 MNHNS and CDR2 SASEGT. The trim removed 8 bases at V and 11 bases at J, leaving 14 bases unmatched. The CDR3 runs 15 residues. The CDR3 is CASYRLAGGRVEQYF. The CDR3 DNA follows: TGTGCCAGCTATAGGCTAGCGGGGGGGCGGGTGGAGCAGTATTTT.

The V gene is TRBV18, the J gene TRBJ2-1; a possible D gene is TRBD1 (7 bases). Germline assignment: CDR1 KGHSH and CDR2 LQKENI. This CDR3 is 15 amino acids long. Trimming shortened V by 3 bases and J by 6 bases, and 15 bases separated the two germline ends. CDR3 DNA sequence: TGTGCCAGCTCACCTCCAGGGGGGCAGGGCAATGAGCAGTTCTTC. This encodes CASSPPGGQGNEQFF.

This clonotype was seen a few times. The chain employs TRBV12-3 or TRBV12-4 and TRBJ2-5; 10 positions agree with TRBD2. The CDR3 is 16 residues long. J was trimmed by 1 base and V by 3 bases; bases with no gene match: 5. This CDR3 is CASSLASGGLQETQYF. The DNA of the CDR3 is TGTGCCAGCAGTTTGGCTAGCGGGGGCCTCCAAGAGACCCAGTACTTC.

This clonotype was recorded at least ten times. The CDR3 sequence: CASSSRGGGGTDTQYF. CDR3 nucleotides: TGTGCCAGCAGCTCCCGGGGGGGGGGAGGCACAGATACGCAGTATTTT. V is TRBV11-2 and J is TRBJ2-3; TRBD2 matches at 8 bases. J lost 1 base, V lost 4 bases, and 7 bases had no gene match. This CDR3 contains 16 residues. The germline gives CDR1 SGHAT, CDR2 FQNNGV. Supplemented by reference TRBV11-2 and TRBJ2-3, the full variable domain reads EAGVAQSPRYKIIEKRQSVAFWCNPISGHATLYWYQQILGQGPKLLIQFQNNGVVDDSQLPKDRFSAERLKGVDSTLKIQPAKLEDSAVYLCASSSRGGGGTDTQYFGPGTRLTVL.

This clonotype was recorded many times. This chain connects TRBV19 to TRBJ2-1; D uncertain. The CDR3 is 13 amino acids. Germline V gene data show CDR1 as LNHDA and CDR2 as SQIVND (reference sequence). V was trimmed by 6 bases and J by 6 bases, leaving 12 bases between them. The CDR3 region is CASRSPGRNEQFF. The CDR3 DNA reads as TGTGCCAGTAGAAGCCCGGGCCGCAATGAGCAGTTCTTC.

This clonotype was seen repeatedly, ten times or more. V is TRBV12-3 or TRBV12-4 and J is TRBJ1-2, with 7 nucleotides matching TRBD1. The CDR3 sequence is 14 residues long. J was trimmed by 4 bases and V by 5 bases; bases with no gene match: 7. CDR3 residues: CASSPRGISYGYTF. The CDR3 bases are TGTGCCAGCAGTCCCAGGGGGATTTCCTATGGCTACACCTTC.

There are many counts of this clonotype. V and J are TRBV5-1 and TRBJ1-1; D is undetermined. Per the germline V gene, CDR1 is SGHRS and CDR2 is YFSETQ. V lost 0 bases and J 0 bases, leaving 9 bases between the germline ends. The CDR3 covers 15 residues. The DNA for the CDR3 is TGCGCCAGCAGCTTGGAGGCCAGTATGAACACTGAAGCTTTCTTT. Its protein product is CASSLEASMNTEAFF.

V gene TRBV6-2 or TRBV6-3 combines with J gene TRBJ2-3; perhaps TRBD1 as D (6 bases). The J call may not be correct, given that the DNA end is closer to TRBJ1-5. CDR1 and CDR2 from the germline V gene are MNHEY and SVGEGT. CDR3 length: 15 amino acids. The CDR3 DNA is TGTGCCAGCAGTTATAGGGGGGGGCCGGCAGATACGCAGCATTTT. Its protein is CASSYRGGPADTQHF.

This clonotype was seen repeatedly, ten times or more. The chain has TRBV6-2 or TRBV6-3 and TRBJ2-7, with TRBD2 matching over 12 bases. The V and J ends lost 0 bases and 3 bases, in that order; junction bases with no gene match: 0. The CDR3 is 15 amino acids. From germline, CDR1 is MNHEY and CDR2 SVGEGT. CDR3 loop: CASSYSTSGGYEQYF. The CDR3 region has the DNA TGTGCCAGCAGTTACTCGACTAGCGGGGGCTACGAGCAGTACTTC.

This clonotype was counted many times. V is TRBV24-1 and J is TRBJ2-5, with D tentatively TRBD2 (6 bases). The CDR3 is 15 residues long. Germline assignment: CDR1 KGHDR and CDR2 SFDVKD. V gave up 4 bases and J gave up 5 bases, with 16 bases separating them. In DNA, the CDR3 is TGTGCCACCAGTGAGTCGGGACTCCCCAGGGAGACCCAGTACTTC. Its protein is CATSESGLPRETQYF.

This rearrangement joins TRBV6-1 to TRBJ1-2, with D possibly TRBD1 on 5 matching bases. The length of the CDR3 is 14 residues. Trimming cost V 8 bases and J 3 bases, with 16 bases left between them. Germline V lookup: CDR1 MNHNS, CDR2 SASEGT. The CDR3 DNA is TGTGCCAGCGGGGCACATCTGGAGGACTATGGCTACACCTTC. Translating gives CASGAHLEDYGYTF.

The chain joins TRBV7-6 to TRBJ2-3, with a weak D call TRBD1 (6 bases). The CDR3 extends over 15 amino acids. The V and J ends lost 4 bases and 0 bases respectively, with 11 bases between them. Germline assignment: CDR1 SGHVS and CDR2 FNYEAQ. CDR3 residues: CASSSGTLSTDTQYF. The DNA for the CDR3 is TGTGCCAGCAGCTCAGGGACACTTAGCACAGATACGCAGTATTTT.

This clonotype was recorded many times. The chain employs TRBV20-1 and TRBJ1-2; possible D gene TRBD1, 5 bases. The CDR3 runs to 13 residues. Deletions cut 4 bases from V and 5 bases from J, with 14 bases between. CDR1 is DFQATT, CDR2 SNEGSKA, per germline (reference sequence). DNA for the CDR3: TGCAGTGCTACGGGTGCAGGGAATTATGGCTACACCTTC. As protein: CSATGAGNYGYTF.

This clonotype was seen ten or more times. This sequence joins TRBV3-1 and TRBJ2-7; 7 nucleotides line up with TRBD2. The CDR3 has 15 amino acids. Germline V gene data show CDR1 as LGHDT and CDR2 as YNNKEL (reference sequence). J lost 1 base, V lost 1 base, and 4 bases had no gene match. The CDR3 here is CASSQGAGDSYEQYF. In DNA form, the CDR3 reads TGTGCCAGCAGCCAAGGGGCGGGGGATTCCTACGAGCAGTACTTC.

This clonotype was seen many times. The V gene is TRBV28, the J gene TRBJ1-2; TRBD1 matches at 8 bases. The length of the CDR3 is 16 residues. The V and J ends lost 6 bases and 4 bases, in that order; junction bases with no gene match: 13. CDR1 and CDR2 (germline): MDHEN, SYDVKM. CDR3 amino acids: CASRSSQGAPGYGYTF. As DNA, the CDR3 is TGTGCCAGCAGGTCATCCCAGGGGGCCCCTGGCTATGGCTACACCTTC.

This clonotype was picked up a small number of times. The chain links TRBV25-1 to TRBJ2-3; D not resolved. Germline assignment: CDR1 MGHDK and CDR2 SYGVNS. The CDR3 loop spans 12 amino acids. Deletions cut 4 bases from V and 4 bases from J, with 6 bases between. DNA for the CDR3: TGTGCCAGCAGTGTTACCGCAGATACGCAGTATTTT. Protein: CASSVTADTQYF.

This clonotype was seen at least ten times. CDR3 nucleotide sequence: TGTGCCAGCAGTTTACCGGGGGGCTATGGCTACACCTTC. Residues: CASSLPGGYGYTF. This chain connects TRBV12-3 or TRBV12-4 to TRBJ1-2, with D perhaps matching TRBD1 (5 bases). The germline V and J ends were trimmed by 2 bases and 4 bases, with 8 bases remaining between them. The CDR3 spans 13 residues.

V and J are TRBV19 and TRBJ1-2, with 7 bases aligning to TRBD1. CDR1 and CDR2 (germline): LNHDA, SQIVND (reference sequence). The V and J ends lost 5 bases and 4 bases, in that order; junction bases with no gene match: 4. The CDR3 has 13 residues. CDR3 DNA: TGTGCCAGTAGTGAACAGGGGTTCTATGGCTACACCTTC. Translated, it gives CASSEQGFYGYTF. The whole variable domain, filled in from reference TRBV19 and TRBJ1-2, reads DGGITQSPKYLFRKEGQNVTLSCEQNLNHDAMYWYRQDPGQGLRLIYYSQIVNDFQKGDIAEGYSVSREKKESFPLTVTSAQKNPTAFYLCASSEQGFYGYTFGSGTRLTVV.

This clonotype was seen many times. The V and J genes are TRBV28 and TRBJ2-7; 7 bases agree with TRBD1. V dropped 8 bases and J dropped 6; count of bases not matched to a gene: 7. Germline V gene sequence: CDR1 MDHEN, CDR2 SYDVKM. The CDR3 is 12 amino acids. The CDR3 loop reads CASGQVYGEQYF. CDR3 in DNA: TGTGCCAGCGGACAGGTGTATGGCGAGCAGTACTTC.

This clonotype was seen a single time. A much larger clone lies a single base off, so this may be a read error. V usage is TRBV14 and J usage is TRBJ1-1, with D tentatively TRBD1 (5 bases). V was trimmed by 3 bases and J by 9 bases, leaving 14 bases between them. This CDR3 has 13 amino acids. Looked up from germline, CDR1 is SGHDN and CDR2 is FVKESK. CDR3 sequence reads: CASSQAGAGKAFF. CDR3 bases: TGTGCCAGCAGCCAGGCCGGGGCAGGTAAAGCTTTCTTT.

This chain links TRBV7-8 with TRBJ1-2, with 8 nucleotides matching TRBD1. From germline, CDR1 is SGHVS and CDR2 FQNEAQ. The CDR3 spans 13 residues. The V and J ends lost 3 bases and 7 bases, in that order; junction bases with no gene match: 4. The CDR3 coding sequence is TGTGCCAGCAGCTTCCAGACAGGGGTTGGCTACACCTTC. Protein sequence: CASSFQTGVGYTF.

The chain carries TRBV3-1 and TRBJ2-5, with 8 bases that match TRBD2. CDR1 is LGHDT and CDR2 is YNNKEL in the germline V gene (reference sequence). V was pared by 4 bases and J by 1 base, with 11 bases of the junction left unmatched. This CDR3 is built from 17 residues. The CDR3 protein is CASSPPQAGVFQETQYF. In DNA form, the CDR3 reads TGTGCCAGCAGCCCCCCCCAAGCGGGGGTCTTCCAAGAGACCCAGTACTTC.

The CDR3 sequence is CASRPLGAAYEQYF. The CDR3 coding sequence is TGTGCCAGCAGGCCCCTGGGGGCCGCTTACGAGCAGTACTTC. The rearrangement joins TRBV6-1 to TRBJ2-7, with D perhaps matching TRBD1 (6 bases). The CDR3 has 14 amino acids. CDR1 is MNHNS, CDR2 SASEGT, per germline. The germline V and J ends were trimmed by 6 bases and 4 bases, with 16 bases remaining between them.

This chain uses TRBV12-3 or TRBV12-4 with TRBJ2-3, with 11 bases identical to TRBD1. This CDR3 has 16 amino acids. With 5 bases clipped from V and 4 bases from J, the junction kept 8 bases outside the gene matches. CDR3 DNA: TGTGCCAGCAGTACACCGGGACAGGGGGTTGCAGATACGCAGTATTTT. This codes for CASSTPGQGVADTQYF.

The chain employs TRBV5-1 and TRBJ2-7; D is uncertain. V shed 4 bases and J shed 1 base, with 18 bases lying between them. From germline, CDR1 is SGHRS and CDR2 YFSETQ. The CDR3 sequence is 16 residues long. CDR3 sequence: CASSTGSQTSSYEQYF. The CDR3 DNA reads TGCGCCAGCAGCACCGGCTCCCAGACCAGTTCCTACGAGCAGTACTTC.

V usage is TRBV27 and J usage is TRBJ2-7; 14 bases are shared with TRBD2. Trimming removed 6 bases from V and 0 bases from J; junction bases left unmatched: 16. Germline V gene data show CDR1 as MNHEY and CDR2 as SMNVEV (reference sequence). The CDR3 length is 20 residues. CDR3 in DNA: TGTGCCAGCAGCGGAGTGGACCCGGGACTAGCGGGAGTAGACTCCTACGAGCAGTACTTC. Protein: CASSGVDPGLAGVDSYEQYF.